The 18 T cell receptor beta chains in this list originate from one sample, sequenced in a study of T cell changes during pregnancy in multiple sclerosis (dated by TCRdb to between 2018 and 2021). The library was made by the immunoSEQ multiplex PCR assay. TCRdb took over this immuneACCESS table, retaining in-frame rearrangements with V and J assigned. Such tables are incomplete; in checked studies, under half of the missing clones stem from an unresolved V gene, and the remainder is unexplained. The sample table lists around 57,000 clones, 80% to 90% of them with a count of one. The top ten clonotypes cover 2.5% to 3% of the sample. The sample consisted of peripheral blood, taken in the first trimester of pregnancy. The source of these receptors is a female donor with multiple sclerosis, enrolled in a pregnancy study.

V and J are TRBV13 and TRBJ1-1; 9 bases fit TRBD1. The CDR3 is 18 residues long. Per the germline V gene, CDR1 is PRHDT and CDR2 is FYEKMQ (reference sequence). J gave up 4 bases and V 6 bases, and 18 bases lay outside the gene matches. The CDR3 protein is CASSGGSGTGPFSTEAFF. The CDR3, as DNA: TGTGCCAGCAGTGGGGGTTCGGGGACAGGGCCTTTTTCCACTGAAGCTTTCTTT.

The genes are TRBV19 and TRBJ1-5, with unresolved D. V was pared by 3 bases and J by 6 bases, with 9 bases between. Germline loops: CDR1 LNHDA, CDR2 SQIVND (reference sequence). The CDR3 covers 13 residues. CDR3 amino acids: CASSIAGGQPQHF. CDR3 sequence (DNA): TGTGCCAGTAGTATTGCGGGAGGTCAGCCCCAGCATTTT. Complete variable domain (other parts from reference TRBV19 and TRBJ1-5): DGGITQSPKYLFRKEGQNVTLSCEQNLNHDAMYWYRQDPGQGLRLIYYSQIVNDFQKGDIAEGYSVSREKKESFPLTVTSAQKNPTAFYLCASSIAGGQPQHFGDGTRLSIL.

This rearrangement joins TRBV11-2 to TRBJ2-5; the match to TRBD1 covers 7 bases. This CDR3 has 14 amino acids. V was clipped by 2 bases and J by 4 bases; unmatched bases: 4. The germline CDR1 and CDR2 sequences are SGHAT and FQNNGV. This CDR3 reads CASSLWAGGETQYF. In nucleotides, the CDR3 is TGTGCCAGCAGCTTATGGGCAGGGGGAGAGACCCAGTACTTC.

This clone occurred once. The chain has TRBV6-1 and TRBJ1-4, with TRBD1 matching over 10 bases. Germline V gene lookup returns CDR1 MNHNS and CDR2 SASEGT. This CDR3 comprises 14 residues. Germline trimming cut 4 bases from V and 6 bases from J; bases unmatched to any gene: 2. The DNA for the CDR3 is TGTGCCAGCAGTGGGGGACAGGGGTATGAAAAACTGTTTTTT. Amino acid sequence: CASSGGQGYEKLFF.

DNA for the CDR3: TGTGCCAGCACCCTTAGCGGGGGGGTCCTAGCCAAAAACATTCAGTACTTC. As protein: CASTLSGGVLAKNIQYF. The chain couples TRBV7-8 to TRBJ2-4, with 11 bases lining up with TRBD2. Germline trimming cut 7 bases from V and 0 bases from J; bases unmatched to any gene: 8. The CDR3 spans 17 residues. Per germline, CDR1 SGHVS and CDR2 FQNEAQ.

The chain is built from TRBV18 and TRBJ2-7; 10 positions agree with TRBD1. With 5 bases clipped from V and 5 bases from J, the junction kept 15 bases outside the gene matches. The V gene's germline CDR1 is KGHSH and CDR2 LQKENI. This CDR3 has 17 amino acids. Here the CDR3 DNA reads TGTGCCAGCTCATTTTCCCCGGGACAGGGGCGAGAGAACGAGCAGTACTTC. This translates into CASSFSPGQGRENEQYF.

The CDR3 sequence is CSLGARGYNEQFF. The CDR3 DNA reads as TGTTCCCTCGGGGCTCGGGGGTACAATGAGCAGTTCTTC. The chain has TRBV6-1 and TRBJ2-1; weak D call: TRBD2 (6 bases). Germline V lookup: CDR1 MNHNS, CDR2 SASEGT. The CDR3 sequence is 13 residues long.

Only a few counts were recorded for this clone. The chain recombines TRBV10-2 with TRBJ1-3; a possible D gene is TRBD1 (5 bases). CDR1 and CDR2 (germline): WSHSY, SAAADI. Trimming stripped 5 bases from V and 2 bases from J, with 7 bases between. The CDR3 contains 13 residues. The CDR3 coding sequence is TGCGCCAGCAGTCAGGGAACTGGAAACACCATATATTTT. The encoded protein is CASSQGTGNTIYF.

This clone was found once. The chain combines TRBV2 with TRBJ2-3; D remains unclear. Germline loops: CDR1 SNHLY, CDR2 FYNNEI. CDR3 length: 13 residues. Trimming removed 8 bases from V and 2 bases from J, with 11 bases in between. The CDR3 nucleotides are TGTGCCAGCGTAAGCGCATCCACAGATACGCAGTATTTT. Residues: CASVSASTDTQYF.

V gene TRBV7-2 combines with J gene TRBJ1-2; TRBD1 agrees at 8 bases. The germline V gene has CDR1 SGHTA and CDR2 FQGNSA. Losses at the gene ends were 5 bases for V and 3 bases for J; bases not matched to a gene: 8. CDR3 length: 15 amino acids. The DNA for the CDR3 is TGTGCCAGCAGCCGTACAGGGGGTAACGACTATGGCTACACCTTC. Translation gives CASSRTGGNDYGYTF.

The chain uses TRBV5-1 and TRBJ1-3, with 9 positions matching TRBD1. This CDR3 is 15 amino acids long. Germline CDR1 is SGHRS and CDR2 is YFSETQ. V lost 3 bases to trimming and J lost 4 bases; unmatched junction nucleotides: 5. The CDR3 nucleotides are TGCGCCAGCAGCTCTGGACAGGGGTCGGGAAACACCATATATTTT. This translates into CASSSGQGSGNTIYF.

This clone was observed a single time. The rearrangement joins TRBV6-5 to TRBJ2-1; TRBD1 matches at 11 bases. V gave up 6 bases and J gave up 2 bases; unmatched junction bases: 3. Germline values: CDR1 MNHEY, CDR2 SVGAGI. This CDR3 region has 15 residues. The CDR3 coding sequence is TGTGCCAGCAGACGGGACAGGGGGACCTACAATGAGCAGTTCTTC. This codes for CASRRDRGTYNEQFF.

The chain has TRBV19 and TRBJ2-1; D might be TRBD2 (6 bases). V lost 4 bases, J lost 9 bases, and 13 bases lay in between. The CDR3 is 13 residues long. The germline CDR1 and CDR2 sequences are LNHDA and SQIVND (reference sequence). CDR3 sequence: CASSTDGGGEQFF. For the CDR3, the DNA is TGTGCCAGTAGTACGGACGGGGGAGGTGAGCAGTTCTTC.

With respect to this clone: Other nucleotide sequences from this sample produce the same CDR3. CDR3 loop: CASSPGLRSRFYEQYF. The CDR3 coding sequence is TGCGCCAGCAGCCCCGGATTACGGAGCCGCTTCTACGAGCAGTACTTC. This chain uses TRBV4-1 with TRBJ2-7; D not certain. There are 16 residues in the CDR3. The germline CDR1 and CDR2 sequences are MGHRA and YSYEKL. V dropped 4 bases and J dropped 3 bases, with 19 bases sitting between them.

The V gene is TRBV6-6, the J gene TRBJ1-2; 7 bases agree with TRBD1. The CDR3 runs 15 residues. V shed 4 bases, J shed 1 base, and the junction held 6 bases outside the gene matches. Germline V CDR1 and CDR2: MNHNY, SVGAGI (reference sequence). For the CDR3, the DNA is TGTGCCAGCAGTTTAAGACAGGGTCATAACTATGGCTACACCTTC. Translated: CASSLRQGHNYGYTF.

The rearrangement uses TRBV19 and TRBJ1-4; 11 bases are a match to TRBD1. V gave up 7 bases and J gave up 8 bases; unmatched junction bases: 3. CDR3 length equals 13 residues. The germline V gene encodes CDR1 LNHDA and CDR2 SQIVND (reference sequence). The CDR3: CASNWDRGEKLFF. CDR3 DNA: TGTGCCAGTAATTGGGACAGGGGGGAAAAACTGTTTTTT.

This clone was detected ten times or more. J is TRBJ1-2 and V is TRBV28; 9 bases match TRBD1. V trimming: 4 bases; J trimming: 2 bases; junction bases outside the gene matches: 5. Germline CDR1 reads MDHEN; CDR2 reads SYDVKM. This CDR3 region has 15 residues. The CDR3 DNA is TGTGCCAGCAGTTCGTCGACAGGGGGGAACTATGGCTACACCTTC. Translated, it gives CASSSSTGGNYGYTF.

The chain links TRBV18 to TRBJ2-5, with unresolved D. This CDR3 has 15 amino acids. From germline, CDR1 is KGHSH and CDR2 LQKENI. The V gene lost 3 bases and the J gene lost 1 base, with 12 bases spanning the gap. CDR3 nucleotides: TGTGCCAGCTCACCTTCGCGTGGGCCCCAAGAGACCCAGTACTTC. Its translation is CASSPSRGPQETQYF.